Each of the 7 T cell receptor beta chains below was sequenced from the same sample in a study of CD8+CD57+ T cells in acquired aplastic anemia. CDR3 and TCR beta VDJ profiling relied on genomic DNA as the template. TCRdb reanalysed the reads using MiXCR and keeps one entry per CDR3 protein. Here the sample spans 150,000 to 200,000 distinct CDR3 sequences, 64% being singletons. The sequenced sample was sorted CD4+, CD8+, or CD8+CD57+ T cells (not recorded which) from PBMCs. The receptors originated from a human donor with severe aplastic anemia or a healthy control (not recorded which).

A few counts support this clonotype. V is TRBV20-1 and J is TRBJ1-5; 7 bases are shared with TRBD1. This CDR3 comprises 16 residues. J lost 1 base, V lost 1 base, and 7 bases had no gene match. Germline values: CDR1 DFQATT, CDR2 SNEGSKA (reference sequence). CDR3 residues: CSARAMTGKSNQPQHF. For the CDR3, the DNA is TGCAGTGCTAGAGCGATGACAGGGAAGAGCAATCAGCCCCAGCATTTT.

The table lists this clonotype with a few counts. The V gene is TRBV28, the J gene TRBJ2-7, with a tentative D call TRBD2 (5 bases). There are 15 residues in the CDR3. Germline V CDR1 and CDR2: MDHEN, SYDVKM. The V and J ends lost 3 bases and 3 bases respectively, with 15 bases between them. Here the CDR3 reads CASSFAGLADYEQYF. CDR3 nucleotides: TGTGCCAGCAGTTTTGCGGGCCTAGCAGACTACGAGCAGTACTTC. Full variable domain (outside the CDR3, taken from reference TRBV28 and TRBJ2-7): DVKVTQSSRYLVKRTGEKVFLECVQDMDHENMFWYRQDPGLGLRLIYFSYDVKMKEKGDIPEGYSVSREKKERFSLILESASTNQTSMYLCASSFAGLADYEQYFGPGTRLTVT.

The chain is built from TRBV7-4 and TRBJ2-1, with TRBD2 matching 9 bases. This CDR3 comprises 16 residues. V shed 1 base and J 2 bases; nucleotides not matched to a gene: 3. CDR1 is SGHVT and CDR2 is SQSDAQ in the germline V gene. The CDR3 region has the DNA TGTGCCAGCAGCTTAGGTCTAGCGGGGACCTACAATGAGCAGTTCTTC. It specifies CASSLGLAGTYNEQFF.

The rearrangement links TRBV29-1 to TRBJ2-7; TRBD1 might be the D (6 bases). The CDR3 runs to 13 residues. V lost 8 bases and J 2 bases, leaving 16 bases between the germline ends. CDR1 is SQVTM, CDR2 ANQGSEA, per germline. The CDR3 loop reads CSSELKGAYEQYF. CDR3 coding DNA: TGCAGCAGTGAATTAAAGGGGGCCTACGAGCAGTACTTC.

The chain joins TRBV29-1 to TRBJ2-1; 7 bases match TRBD1. After removal of 5 bases from V and 11 bases from J, the junction contained 9 bases not matched to a gene. Per the germline V gene, CDR1 is SQVTM and CDR2 is ANQGSEA. The CDR3 has 12 amino acids. The CDR3 protein is CSVRTGENKQFF. CDR3 in DNA: TGCAGCGTTCGTACAGGGGAGAATAAGCAGTTCTTC.

There are many counts of this clonotype. V usage is TRBV4-3 and J usage is TRBJ2-6; D is undetermined. Per germline, CDR1 LGHNA and CDR2 YSLEER. With 0 bases removed from V and 1 base from J, the gap between germline ends came to 4 bases. The CDR3 spans 15 residues. CDR3 in amino acids: CASSQEGSGANVLTF. In DNA, the CDR3 is TGCGCCAGCAGCCAAGAGGGATCTGGGGCCAACGTCCTGACTTTC.

This chain links TRBV5-1 with TRBJ2-7; 9 nucleotides align to TRBD2. V dropped 0 bases and J dropped 4; count of bases not matched to a gene: 5. The germline gives CDR1 SGHRS, CDR2 YFSETQ. CDR3 length: 15 residues. For the CDR3, the DNA is TGCGCCAGCAGCTTGGATGGTAGCGGGAGTTACGAGCAGTACTTC. This gives the protein CASSLDGSGSYEQYF.